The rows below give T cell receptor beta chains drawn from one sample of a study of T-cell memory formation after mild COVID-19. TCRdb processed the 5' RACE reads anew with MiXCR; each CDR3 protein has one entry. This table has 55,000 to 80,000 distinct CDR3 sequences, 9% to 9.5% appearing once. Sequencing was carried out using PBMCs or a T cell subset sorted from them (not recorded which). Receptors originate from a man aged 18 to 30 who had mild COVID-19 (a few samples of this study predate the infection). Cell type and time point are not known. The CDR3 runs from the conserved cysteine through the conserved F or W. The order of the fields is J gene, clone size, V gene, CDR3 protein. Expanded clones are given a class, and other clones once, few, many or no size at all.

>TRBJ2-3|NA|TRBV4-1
CASSPGLGRDTQYF
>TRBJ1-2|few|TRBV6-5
CASSNQRGYTF
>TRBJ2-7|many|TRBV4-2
CASSQDGTFTSYEQYF
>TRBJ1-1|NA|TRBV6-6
CASSHRDRAPTEAFF
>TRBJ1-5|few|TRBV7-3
CASSLTFQPQHF
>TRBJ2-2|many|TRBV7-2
CASSFGTGTTGELFF
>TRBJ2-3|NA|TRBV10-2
CASSATTDTQYF
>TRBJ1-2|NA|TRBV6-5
CASSRLQNRGFGGYTF
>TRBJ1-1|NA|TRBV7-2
CASSLPDTEAFF
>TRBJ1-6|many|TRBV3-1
CASSFTQRDLNF
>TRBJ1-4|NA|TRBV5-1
CASSRGAGEKLFF
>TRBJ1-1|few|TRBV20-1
CSPGGRFPEAFF
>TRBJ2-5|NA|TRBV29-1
CSVERNGGGQETQYF
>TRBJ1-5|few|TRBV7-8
CASSLGPGANQPQHF
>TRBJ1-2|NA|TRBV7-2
CASSKGGDSYGYTF
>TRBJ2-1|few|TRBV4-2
CASSQRGYNEQFF
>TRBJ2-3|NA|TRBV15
CATSREVEAGFTDTQYF
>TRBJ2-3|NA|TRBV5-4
CASSLGQRADTQYF
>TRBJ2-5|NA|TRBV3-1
CASSETSGVIGTQYF
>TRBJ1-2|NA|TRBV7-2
CASSRLPSNYGYTF
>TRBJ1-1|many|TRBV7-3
CASSRQGTAEAFF
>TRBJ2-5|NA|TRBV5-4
CASSDTSGGYQETQYF
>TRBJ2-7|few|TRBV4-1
CASSQQGAPSYEQYF
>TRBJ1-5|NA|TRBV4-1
CASSPMAGSPYSNQPQHF
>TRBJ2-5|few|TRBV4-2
CASSQDLTGGQETQYF
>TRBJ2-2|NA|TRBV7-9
CASTMTGANTGELFF
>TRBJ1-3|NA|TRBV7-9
CASSLNQGNTIYF
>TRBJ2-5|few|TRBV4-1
CASSLSSPGQPQETQYF
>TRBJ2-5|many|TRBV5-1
CASGSLGGAGETQYF
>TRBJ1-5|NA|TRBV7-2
CASSLAGTSNQPQHF
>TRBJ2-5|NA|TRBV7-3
CASSWGAGETQYF
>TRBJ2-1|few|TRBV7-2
CASSFYRGGGHEQFF
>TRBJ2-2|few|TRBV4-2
CASSLGTGQNTGELFF
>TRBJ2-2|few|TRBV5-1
CASSPGGTNTGELFF
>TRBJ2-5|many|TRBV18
CASSSYGHQETQYF
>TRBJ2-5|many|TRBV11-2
CASRSNRHRETQYF
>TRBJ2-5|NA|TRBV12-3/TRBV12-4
CASSFSDRRETQYF
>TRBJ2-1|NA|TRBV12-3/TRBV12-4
CASSFRGEENEQFF
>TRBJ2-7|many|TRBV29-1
CSVDRQGEGEQYF
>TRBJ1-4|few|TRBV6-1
CASSDRLGEKLFF